The present T cell receptor beta chain was sequenced within a study of cytomegalovirus exposure and HLA in healthy donors. General study findings and limits: Presence/absence results assume similar sequencing depth per donor, which may not hold. The analysis excluded some indistinguishable V segments, including TRBV6-2 and TRBV6-3. Altogether, some 170 TCR beta chains were recorded as cytomegalovirus-associated.

There are 16 residues in the CDR3. V shed 3 bases and J 4 bases; nucleotides not matched to a gene: 10. Germline CDR1 KGHSH, CDR2 LQKENI. Primers: 60 Vbeta forward and 13 Jbeta reverse. In the authors' methods: Later, an analysis found about 83 million unique TCR beta chains, and about 10 million of these were shared. Clones were sequenced by immunoSEQ multiplex PCR, and TCRdb holds only the in-frame ones, with some missing. The V and J calls and clone size are taken from that table; D and trimming were inferred from the DNA. The sample has roughly 60,000 clones, more than 70% seen once. A remark on this clone: The antigen is undetermined.

This receptor was taken from a woman under 40 in good health and CMV-seronegative. V gene TRBV18 combines with J gene TRBJ2-5; 8 positions match TRBD2. Sequenced: PBMCs. This CDR3 reads CASSPPSQRGRETQYF. DNA of the CDR3: TGTGCCAGCTCACCCCCCAGCCAGCGGGGGCGAGAGACCCAGTACTTC.